Following are 26 T cell receptor beta chains from one sample sequenced in a study of blood T cell repertoires in COVID-19. TCRdb keeps only in-frame clones here, not all; method: immunoSEQ multiplex PCR. The repertoire consists of over 95,000 clones, with around nine tenths occurring once and the leading ten covering 8.4%. The specimen was peripheral blood. The receptors stem from a woman in her 70s who had recovered from COVID-19.

The V call is TRBV7-9, the J call TRBJ2-3; D perhaps matches TRBD2 (6 bases). Germline CDR1 reads SEHNR; CDR2 reads FQNEAQ (reference sequence). The ends were cut back, 4 bases at V and 0 bases at J, with 11 bases in the middle. The length of the CDR3 is 15 residues. This chain's CDR3 is CASSYGSWSTDTQYF. The CDR3 nucleotides are TGTGCCAGCAGCTACGGGAGTTGGAGCACAGATACGCAGTATTTT.

The V call is TRBV28, the J call TRBJ1-3; D possibly corresponds to TRBD1 (6 bases). Deletions cut 3 bases from V and 4 bases from J, with 10 bases between. CDR1 is MDHEN and CDR2 is SYDVKM in the germline V gene. The CDR3 length is 14 residues. The CDR3 nucleotides are TGTGCCAGCAGTTTTTTGACAGGCGGAAACACCATATATTTT. The encoded protein is CASSFLTGGNTIYF.

CDR3 sequence reads: CASSLSGAYEQYF. The CDR3 nucleotides read TGCGCCAGCAGCTTGTCGGGTGCCTACGAGCAGTACTTC. The chain couples TRBV5-1 to TRBJ2-7; D call uncertain. The CDR3 length is 13 residues. Trimming removed 1 base from V and 2 bases from J, with 7 bases in between. Germline V gene data show CDR1 as SGHRS and CDR2 as YFSETQ.

J is TRBJ1-3 and V is TRBV7-2, with D hard to call. Germline values: CDR1 SGHTA, CDR2 FQGNSA. The V end was cut by 6 bases, the J end by 2 bases, with 5 bases between. The CDR3 has 12 amino acids. The DNA for the CDR3 is TGTGCCAGCAGGCGGACTGGAAACACCATATATTTT. It codes for CASRRTGNTIYF.

The J gene is TRBJ1-1, the V gene TRBV3-1 (or the pseudogene TRBV3-2), with 10 bases that match TRBD1. There are 14 residues in the CDR3. Germline-derived CDR1 and CDR2 are LGHDT and YNNKEL (reference sequence). The junction had 0 bases not matched to a gene; V was cut back by 3 bases and J by 2 bases. The CDR3 nucleotides are TGTGCCAGCAGCCAGACAGGGGGCAACACTGAAGCTTTCTTT. Its translation is CASSQTGGNTEAFF.

Remarks on this clone: One junction end does not reproduce the germline sequence, and a read error may be involved. The rearrangement uses TRBV29-1 and TRBJ2-5, with 8 nucleotides matching TRBD2. The CDR3 is 12 amino acids. CDR1 and CDR2 from the germline V gene are SQVTM and ANQGSEA. CDR3 loop: CSPRAGAGAPNF. In DNA, the CDR3 is TGCAGCCCTCGAGCGGGGGCCGGAGCGCCTAACTTC.

This clone was observed a handful of times. The J gene is TRBJ2-7, the V gene TRBV11-2; 7 bases map to TRBD1. Trimming took 5 bases from V and 5 from J; bases not matched to a gene: 6. This CDR3 contains 13 residues. Germline V lookup: CDR1 SGHAT, CDR2 FQNNGV. Here the CDR3 reads CASSTQGLHEQYF. CDR3 DNA sequence: TGTGCCAGCAGCACACAGGGGCTCCACGAGCAGTACTTC.

This sequence joins TRBV20-1 and TRBJ2-7; D gene uncertain. With 2 bases removed from V and 8 bases from J, the gap between germline ends came to 10 bases. CDR1 and CDR2 (germline): DFQATT, SNEGSKA (reference sequence). The CDR3 length is 11 residues. DNA for the CDR3: TGCAGTGCTAGATTCCCCCTTCAGCAGTACTTC. Protein product: CSARFPLQQYF.

V usage is TRBV3-1 (or the pseudogene TRBV3-2) and J usage is TRBJ2-7; 10 nucleotides agree with TRBD2. CDR1 and CDR2 (germline): LGHDT, YNNKEL (reference sequence). This CDR3 spans 15 amino acids. Germline trimming cut 4 bases from V and 3 bases from J; bases unmatched to any gene: 6. CDR3 sequence (DNA): TGTGCCAGCAGCCCTTGGACTAGCGGACGCTACGAGCAGTACTTC. Amino acids: CASSPWTSGRYEQYF.

The V call is TRBV4-2, the J call TRBJ2-3; 7 bases are shared with TRBD2. The trim removed 0 bases at V and 4 bases at J, leaving 16 bases unmatched. The germline gives CDR1 LGHNA, CDR2 YNFKEQ. The CDR3 is made up of 19 amino acids. The CDR3 spells CASSQDSWGESGAPDTQYF. Here the CDR3 DNA reads TGTGCCAGCAGCCAAGATTCCTGGGGCGAAAGCGGGGCCCCAGATACGCAGTATTTT.

J is TRBJ1-4 and V is TRBV13, with a possible D match to TRBD1 (5 bases). In germline, CDR1 is PRHDT, CDR2 FYEKMQ (reference sequence). V gave up 1 base and J gave up 1 base, with 7 bases separating them. The CDR3 sequence is 15 residues long. CDR3 nucleotides: TGTGCCAGCAGCTTAGAGGGGATAACTAATGAAAAACTGTTTTTT. Translated: CASSLEGITNEKLFF.

The chain has TRBV5-6 and TRBJ2-5; D might be TRBD2 (6 bases). The V end lost 3 bases, the J end lost 3 bases, and 12 bases lay between the germline ends. The length of the CDR3 is 14 residues. Germline V lookup: CDR1 SGHDT, CDR2 YYEEEE. For the CDR3, the DNA is TGTGCCAGCAGCTGGGGCGGGGCAGAAGAGACCCAGTACTTC. Its protein product is CASSWGGAEETQYF. The full variable domain, rest sourced from reference TRBV5-6 and TRBJ2-5, is DAGVTQSPTHLIKTRGQQVTLRCSPKSGHDTVSWYQQALGQGPQFIFQYYEEEERQRGNFPDRFSGHQFPNYSSELNVNALLLGDSALYLCASSWGGAEETQYFGPGTRLLVL.

This chain joins TRBV5-1 and TRBJ2-6; perhaps TRBD2 as D (6 bases). Germline V gives CDR1 SGHRS, CDR2 YFSETQ. The CDR3 covers 15 residues. V dropped 4 bases and J dropped 4 bases, with 12 bases sitting between them. Here the CDR3 DNA reads TGCGCCAGCAGCCGATGGGGGGACGGGGCCAACGTCCTGACTTTC. As protein: CASSRWGDGANVLTF.

V is TRBV30 and J is TRBJ1-6; 7 bases agree with TRBD1. This CDR3 has 15 amino acids. The trim removed 8 bases at V and 7 bases at J, leaving 14 bases unmatched. Germline values: CDR1 GTSNPN, CDR2 SVGIG (reference sequence). The chain's CDR3 is CAIPGTELPNSPLHF. The CDR3 DNA sequence: TGTGCCATCCCCGGGACAGAGCTCCCGAATTCACCCCTCCACTTT.

The rearrangement joins TRBV5-1 to TRBJ2-7; tentatively, D is TRBD1 (6 bases). This CDR3 has 13 residues. Germline V gene data show CDR1 as SGHRS and CDR2 as YFSETQ. V lost 3 bases, J lost 3 bases, and 10 bases lay in between. CDR3 in DNA: TGCGCCAGCAGCTCCCTACAGGGCTACGAGCAGTACTTC. It translates to CASSSLQGYEQYF.

This rearrangement joins TRBV5-1 to TRBJ2-6; weak D call: TRBD2 (5 bases). Germline V CDR1 and CDR2: SGHRS, YFSETQ. V lost 3 bases and J lost 1, with 14 bases in between. This CDR3 is 17 amino acids long. The CDR3 DNA reads as TGCGCCAGCAGCTCTAGCTTACACGGATCTGGGGCCAACGTCCTGACTTTC. It codes for CASSSSLHGSGANVLTF. The variable domain in full, with the rest retrieved from reference TRBV5-1 and TRBJ2-6, is KAGVTQTPRYLIKTRGQQVTLSCSPISGHRSVSWYQQTPGQGLQFLFEYFSETQRNKGNFPGRFSGRQFSNSRSEMNVSTLELGDSALYLCASSSSLHGSGANVLTFGAGSRLTVL.

This chain links TRBV30 with TRBJ2-6; no clear D gene. CDR1 and CDR2 (germline): GTSNPN, SVGIG (reference sequence). The CDR3 runs 15 residues. V lost 7 bases to trimming and J lost 0 bases, with 13 bases between them. CDR3 in amino acids: CASQVKSSGANVLTF. CDR3 DNA sequence: TGTGCCTCTCAGGTGAAGAGCTCTGGGGCCAACGTCCTGACTTTC.

The genes are TRBV28 and TRBJ1-5; D might be TRBD1 (6 bases). V was cut by 3 bases and J by 3 bases, with 15 bases left in between. The CDR3 length is 16 residues. From germline, CDR1 is MDHEN and CDR2 SYDVKM. The CDR3 DNA reads TGTGCCAGCAGTTTGATACCCGGACAGCTCAATCAGCCCCAGCATTTT. Its translation is CASSLIPGQLNQPQHF.

The chain is built from TRBV3-1 (or the pseudogene TRBV3-2) and TRBJ1-1, with 8 bases aligning to TRBD1. CDR1 LGHDT and CDR2 YNNKEL come from the germline V gene (reference sequence). This CDR3 comprises 15 residues. V shed 2 bases, J shed 6 bases, and the junction held 8 bases outside the gene matches. Written as DNA, the CDR3 is TGTGCCAGCAGCCAACTAACAGGGGGACGCCCTGAAGCTTTCTTT. Amino acid sequence: CASSQLTGGRPEAFF.

V and J are TRBV19 and TRBJ2-4, with D perhaps matching TRBD2 (5 bases). Germline V gene data show CDR1 as LNHDA and CDR2 as SQIVND (reference sequence). The CDR3 spans 15 residues. Deletions cut 1 base from V and 5 bases from J, with 12 bases between. CDR3 coding DNA: TGTGCCAGTAGTATAGGTGGGAGTGGGGAAAACATTCAGTACTTC. Protein sequence: CASSIGGSGENIQYF.

The rearrangement uses TRBV7-2 and TRBJ2-1, with 12 positions matching TRBD1. Germline CDR1 reads SGHTA; CDR2 reads FQGNSA. V lost 6 bases, J lost 8 bases, and 11 bases stayed unmatched. The CDR3 is 16 residues long. The CDR3 coding sequence is TGTGCCAGCAGACCTAAAACGGGACAGGGGGCGCATGAGCAGTTCTTC. Protein sequence: CASRPKTGQGAHEQFF.

The chain is built from TRBV19 and TRBJ2-2; TRBD1 agrees at 8 bases. The germline V gene has CDR1 LNHDA and CDR2 SQIVND (reference sequence). The CDR3 has 17 amino acids. V trimming: 10 bases; J trimming: 2 bases; junction bases outside the gene matches: 15. As DNA, the CDR3 is TGTGCCACCCGCCCCGCCGCCGGGACAGGTAACACCGGGGAGCTGTTTTTT. Amino acids: CATRPAAGTGNTGELFF.

This clone was seen a few times. This chain uses TRBV6-2 or TRBV6-3 with TRBJ1-1, with D uncertain. Trimming pared 6 bases from V and 1 base from J, leaving 24 bases between. This CDR3 has 18 residues. Germline assignment: CDR1 MNHEY and CDR2 SVGEGT. CDR3 loop: CASSRTNRRTTKNTEAFF. Here the CDR3 DNA reads TGTGCCAGCAGCCGTACGAATAGGCGGACTACCAAGAACACTGAAGCTTTCTTT.

This clone was observed a single time. The chain couples TRBV12-3 or TRBV12-4 to TRBJ2-1; D possibly corresponds to TRBD2 (6 bases). V lost 6 bases and J lost 3, with 9 bases in between. The CDR3 consists of 13 residues. The CDR3: CASREGSYNEQFF. Written as DNA, the CDR3 is TGTGCCAGCAGGGAGGGGAGCTACAATGAGCAGTTCTTC.

The chain is built from TRBV11-2 and TRBJ2-1; possible D gene TRBD2, 5 bases. The germline V gene has CDR1 SGHAT and CDR2 FQNNGV. The CDR3 loop spans 14 amino acids. V was clipped by 5 bases and J by 7 bases, with 15 bases between them. This CDR3 is CASSPPDLSNEQFF. The CDR3 DNA sequence: TGTGCCAGCAGCCCGCCGGACTTGTCAAATGAGCAGTTCTTC.

The rearrangement links TRBV18 to TRBJ1-1; 9 bases align to TRBD1. This CDR3 is built from 14 residues. Trimming at V came to 3 bases and at J to 5 bases, leaving 4 bases not matched to a gene. Looked up from germline, CDR1 is KGHSH and CDR2 is LQKENI. In nucleotides, the CDR3 is TGTGCCAGCTCACCGAGGACAGGGGAAACTGAAGCTTTCTTT. Translated: CASSPRTGETEAFF.